This T cell receptor beta chain is from a study of a mutant IDH1 vaccine in newly diagnosed glioma listed by TCRdb under 2021. In terms of the full investigation: In the chemotherapy-containing groups, vaccination started alongside temozolomide cycles, whereas in patients who had radiotherapy alone it started 4-6 weeks after radiotherapy. The week-35 safety follow-up took place at visit V12, and the week-47 end of study took place at visit V13. Before enrollment, most patients had been given radiochemotherapy with temozolomide as standard therapy, while the rest had received either radiotherapy alone or temozolomide alone. For exploratory analyses, about two dozen treated patients had longitudinal TCRB deep sequencing done wherever samples were available. Six visits were used for peripheral blood collection: V03 (baseline), V05, V07, V10, V12 and V13. The 30 to 40 treated patients were around 62% male and around 40% female, with a mean age of approximately 40 years. The full study reports these points: PBMC samples for TCRB deep sequencing were selected based on availability. It was noted by the authors that analyses of patient blood samples could not be reproduced owing to sample limitations. Immune responses induced by the vaccine were seen in 93.3% of patients across multiple MHC alleles. Pseudoprogression seemed to be unrelated to changes in the top peripheral T cell clonotypes found by TCRB sequencing.

CDR1 and CDR2, per the germline V gene, are MNHEY and SVGAGI. From its cysteine to its phenylalanine, the CDR3 spans 14 amino acids. Just CDR3 DNA is preserved here, 42 bases in frame from base 1. Read against the paper, the sample's time point label means: week 35, safety follow-up. A 20-mer mutant IDH1 peptide at 300 micrograms in Montanide made up each vaccine dose, which was injected subcutaneously together with topical imiquimod. Eight vaccinations were administered to patients in weeks 1, 3, 5, 7, 11, 15, 19 and 23, corresponding to visits V03 through V10. All donors had newly diagnosed IDH1-mutant astrocytomas of WHO grade 3 or 4 that showed loss of nuclear ATRX. The samples were drawn from NOA16, a multicentre, single-arm, open-label phase I trial in Germany that tested a mutant IDH1 peptide vaccine in humans for the first time. The DNeasy Blood and Tissue Kit was used to extract genomic DNA from EDTA blood for TCRB sequencing.

The protocol used for the library was the immunoSEQ multiplex PCR assay. Rearranged TCR beta chain sequences were amplified using the hsTCRB Kit according to the manufacturer's protocol. Sequencing of TCRB libraries was carried out on an Illumina MiSeq. Turning to the authors' computational methods: The kit vendor's proprietary platform handled demultiplexing, trimming and gene mapping. TCRdb retrieved this table from immuneACCESS and kept in-frame rearrangements only. Not all clones are present; in checked studies, unresolved V genes account for under half, and no reason is known for the remainder. V and J calls plus clone size are reproduced from that table; the DNA served to infer D and trimming. The sample yields about 27,000 clones; about 76% were counted once. The ten largest clones take up roughly 8% of the sample. Notes on this clone: No cognate antigen has been identified for it. The junction departs from the called germline gene at one end, perhaps through a read error.

The chain couples TRBV6-5 to TRBJ2-1; the best D guess is TRBD1, with 5 bases matching. This receptor was taken from a man in his forties or fifties with glioma. The sample here was PBMCs, taken from a glioma patient whose treatment included an IDH1 peptide vaccine. The CDR3 region reads CASSSLGVQNSRIF. The nucleotide sequence is TGTGCCAGCAGTTCTCTAGGGGTCCAGAATAGTAGGATCTTC.